This is a list of T cell receptor beta chains from one sample in a study of post-analysis software for immune sequencing data. TCRdb independently ran MiXCR on the PCR reads; one entry per CDR3 protein. The sample has fewer than 700,000 distinct CDR3 sequences; roughly 40% are singletons. Sequenced input: blood. Receptor source: a girl aged 5-17 years with multiple sclerosis. CDR3s include the opening cysteine and the closing phenylalanine or tryptophan. The D gene is left open where the match is weak. For some rows the clone size is stated as once, few or many, or as a class when expanded; others skip it.

clone_size j_call v_call d_call cdr3_aa cdr3_nt
NA TRBJ2-7 TRBV29-1 NA CSVAGYEQYF TGCAGCGTTGCCGGCTACGAGCAGTACTTC
NA TRBJ1-5 TRBV4-1 NA CASSQVGQADQPQHF TGCGCCAGCAGCCAAGTCGGGCAGGCTGATCAGCCCCAGCATTTT
few TRBJ1-2 TRBV20-1 NA CSATVYGNGYTF TGCAGTGCTACCGTGTATGGAAATGGCTACACCTTC
NA TRBJ2-1 TRBV5-1 TRBD2 CASSSEPGRVYNEQFF TGCGCCAGCAGCTCCGAGCCCGGGAGGGTTTACAATGAGCAGTTCTTC
NA TRBJ1-1 TRBV10-3 NA CAIKVSLNTEAFF TGTGCCATCAAAGTCAGCCTGAACACTGAAGCTTTCTTT
NA TRBJ1-2 TRBV7-2 TRBD1 CASSLDPGGISDYTF TGTGCCAGCAGCTTAGATCCAGGGGGCATATCGGACTACACCTTC
few TRBJ2-1 TRBV12-3/TRBV12-4 NA CASSLTSRGWDEQFF TGTGCCAGCAGTTTAACTAGCCGGGGATGGGATGAGCAGTTCTTC
NA TRBJ1-5 TRBV20-1 TRBD1 CSAGERQGAQHF TGCAGTGCTGGGGAAAGACAGGGAGCCCAGCATTTT
NA TRBJ2-1 TRBV6-5 TRBD1 CASSYSPGTGGNEQFF TGTGCCAGCAGTTACTCACCCGGGACAGGGGGCAATGAGCAGTTCTTC
NA TRBJ2-1 TRBV29-1 TRBD2 CSVEKRLAGGPGEQFF TGCAGCGTTGAAAAAAGGCTAGCGGGAGGGCCAGGTGAGCAGTTCTTC
few TRBJ1-2 TRBV5-1 NA CASSPGGSPFNYGYTF TGCGCCAGCAGCCCGGGCGGCAGCCCGTTTAACTATGGCTACACCTTC
NA TRBJ2-7 TRBV11-3 NA CASSLTGAGEQYF TGTGCCAGCAGCTTAACGGGAGCAGGCGAGCAGTACTTC
NA TRBJ1-2 TRBV11-2 TRBD1 CASSLDTGGYGYTF TGTGCCAGCAGCTTGGATACAGGGGGCTATGGCTACACCTTC
few TRBJ2-5 TRBV20-1 NA CSAIFRETQYF TGCAGTGCCATATTTAGAGAGACCCAGTACTTC
NA TRBJ1-2 TRBV4-1 NA CASSQMGAGPSCGYTF TGCGCCAGCAGTCAAATGGGAGCGGGACCCTCCTGCGGCTACACCTTC
NA TRBJ2-1 TRBV9 TRBD1 CASSVAPTGAYNEQFF TGTGCCAGCAGCGTAGCTCCTACAGGGGCTTACAATGAGCAGTTCTTC
few TRBJ2-7 TRBV20-1 NA CSARDRGSAGLGNEQYF TGCAGTGCTAGAGATAGGGGATCAGCGGGCCTCGGCAATGAGCAGTACTTC
few TRBJ2-7 TRBV5-1 NA CASTQGQDTYEQYF TGCGCCAGCACCCAGGGGCAGGACACCTACGAGCAGTACTTC
NA TRBJ1-5 TRBV29-1 NA CSVMWGQPRHF TGCAGCGTGATGTGGGGCCAGCCCCGGCATTTT
few TRBJ2-3 TRBV29-1 NA CSVDPDSLGDTQYF TGCAGCGTTGATCCCGACTCCCTTGGGGATACGCAGTATTTT
NA TRBJ2-7 TRBV20-1 NA CSANREGGGDEQYF TGCAGTGCCAACCGAGAGGGGGGAGGGGACGAGCAGTACTTC
NA TRBJ1-1 TRBV29-1 TRBD1 CSVEVQGVYTEAFF TGCAGCGTTGAAGTGCAGGGGGTGTACACTGAAGCTTTCTTT
NA TRBJ2-7 TRBV20-1 NA CSARAARYEQYF TGCAGTGCTAGGGCAGCCCGTTACGAGCAGTACTTC
NA TRBJ2-7 TRBV6-1 NA CASSEVDRSYEQYF TGTGCCAGCAGTGAAGTGGACAGATCCTACGAGCAGTACTTC
NA TRBJ2-7 TRBV10-3 NA CAISAGTDYEQYF TGTGCCATCAGTGCAGGGACCGACTACGAGCAGTACTTC
few TRBJ2-1 TRBV7-8 TRBD1 CASSLGASGTEIAFGQFF TGTGCCAGCAGCTTAGGGGCCTCCGGGACAGAGATTGCCTTTGGGCAGTTCTTC
NA TRBJ1-1 TRBV20-1 TRBD1 CSGRTGGTEAFF TGCAGTGGTCGGACAGGGGGCACTGAAGCTTTCTTT
NA TRBJ2-5 TRBV7-9 TRBD2 CASRLYMGGRALETQYF TGTGCCAGCAGGCTATACATGGGCGGGAGGGCCTTGGAGACCCAGTACTTC
NA TRBJ2-7 TRBV12-3/TRBV12-4 TRBD2 CATTTSGSGEQYF TGTGCCACTACGACTAGCGGGAGTGGGGAGCAGTACTTC
NA TRBJ2-7 TRBV5-1 NA CASSPRSGDDEQYF TGCGCCAGCAGCCCCCGCTCGGGGGATGACGAGCAGTACTTC
NA TRBJ1-2 TRBV12-3/TRBV12-4 NA CASSLSARRGYTF TGTGCCAGCAGTTTATCAGCCCGCCGTGGCTACACCTTC
NA TRBJ1-4 TRBV6-1 NA CASSDQGRNEKLFF TGTGCCAGCAGTGATCAGGGCCGTAATGAAAAACTGTTTTTT
NA TRBJ1-2 TRBV15 NA CATSGPPEYGYTF TGTGCCACCAGTGGACCCCCCGAATATGGCTACACCTTC
NA TRBJ1-2 TRBV2 TRBD1 CASSETRAGGLPEDGYTF TGTGCCAGCAGTGAAACGCGGGCAGGGGGCCTGCCGGAGGATGGCTACACCTTC
NA TRBJ2-7 TRBV5-1 NA CASSLPTGGHEQYF TGCGCCAGCAGCTTACCCACGGGGGGCCACGAGCAGTACTTC